Sequencing of this T cell receptor (beta chain) was carried out in a study of graft-versus-host responses after intestinal transplantation. The V gene end was trimmed by 3 bases and the J gene end by 3 bases; junction bases not matched to a gene: 10. CDR3 length: 16 residues. From germline, CDR1 is MDHEN and CDR2 SYDVKM. Regarding this clone: The antigen is undetermined.

Study observations and caveats: Allografts from individuals with graft-donor T cell macrochimerism displayed high graft-versus-host to host-versus-graft clonal ratios.

Profiling relied on immunoSEQ multiplex PCR, and the TCRdb table lists in-frame clones only, not all of them. The top ten clones hold 1.5% to 2% of a sample with 35,000 to 50,000 clones, roughly 94% of them seen once. V is TRBV28 and J is TRBJ2-7; 8 bases match TRBD1. The source of this sequence is a human patient who received an intestinal transplant, so some T cells may come from the graft donor. The sequences come from PBMCs, collected around 330 days after intestinal transplant. The CDR3 reads CASSFAGTGTFYEQYF. The CDR3 nucleotides read TGTGCCAGCAGTTTCGCCGGGACAGGTACCTTCTACGAGCAGTACTTC.